The 32 T cell receptor beta chains below come from one sample, sequenced in a study of T-cell reconstitution after alpha-beta-depleted transplantation in children. Unique molecular identifiers were incorporated into the prepared TCRbeta library. TCRdb recomputed calls from the PCR reads with MiXCR, one row per CDR3 protein. The table shows 100,000 to 130,000 distinct CDR3 sequences, with 5.5% to 6.5% occurring only once. The sequencing used PBMCs, mostly from graft donor cells, collected 360 days after TCRalphabeta/CD19-depleted stem cell transplant. These receptors all stem from a male patient aged 2-15 years who had a stem cell transplant for acute lymphoblastic leukemia, so the T cells may come from the graft donor.

This clonotype was seen at least ten times. J is TRBJ2-6 and V is TRBV11-1, with 7 positions matching TRBD1. The CDR3 sequence is 18 residues long. CDR1 and CDR2 (germline): SGHAT, FQDESV (reference sequence). Germline trimming cut 1 base from V and 0 bases from J; bases unmatched to any gene: 6. As DNA, the CDR3 is TGTGCCAGCAGCTTAGTTGGGACAGACTCCTCTGGGGCCAACGTCCTGACTTTC. It is translated as CASSLVGTDSSGANVLTF.

The chain recombines TRBV18 with TRBJ1-6; D is perhaps TRBD1 (6 bases). The CDR3 contains 14 residues. The ends were cut back, 3 bases at V and 9 bases at J, with 12 bases in the middle. Germline CDR1 and CDR2: KGHSH and LQKENI. The CDR3 coding sequence is TGTGCCAGCTCACCGCAGGGGCGGATTTCACCCCTCCACTTT. Translating gives CASSPQGRISPLHF.

This clonotype was found many times. This chain connects TRBV9 to TRBJ2-1; D ambiguous. Germline V gene data show CDR1 as SGDLS and CDR2 as YYNGEE. The V and J ends lost 0 bases and 8 bases respectively, with 15 bases between them. The CDR3 is made up of 15 amino acids. CDR3 nucleotides: TGTGCCAGCAGCGTAGAGGCGGCGGCGGTTGATGAGCAGTTCTTC. Translating it yields CASSVEAAAVDEQFF.

This clonotype was detected a few times. This chain links TRBV7-9 with TRBJ2-7; D might be TRBD1 (6 bases). V was pared by 5 bases and J by 2 bases, with 13 bases between. CDR3 length: 14 amino acids. Germline CDR1 SEHNR, CDR2 FQNEAQ (reference sequence). The CDR3 loop is CASSRNRDPYEQYF. CDR3 nucleotide sequence: TGTGCCAGCAGCCGCAACAGGGACCCCTACGAGCAGTACTTC.

The chain couples TRBV7-6 to TRBJ2-5; D might be TRBD2 (5 bases). Germline lookup yields CDR1 SGHVS and CDR2 FNYEAQ. The CDR3 length is 15 residues. V was cut by 4 bases and J by 5 bases, with 17 bases left in between. The CDR3 reads CASSSPGPTGETQYF. The CDR3 region has the DNA TGTGCCAGCAGCTCCCCGGGTCCGACGGGGGAGACCCAGTACTTC. Combining the CDR3 with reference TRBV7-6 and TRBJ2-5 gives the whole variable domain GAGVSQSPRYKVTKRGQDVALRCDPISGHVSLYWYRQALGQGPEFLTYFNYEAQQDKSGLPNDRFSAERPEGSISTLTIQRTEQRDSAMYRCASSSPGPTGETQYFGPGTRLLVL.

This clonotype was recorded at least ten times. The V and J genes are TRBV11-2 and TRBJ2-7, with 12 bases that match TRBD2. V dropped 5 bases and J dropped 5; count of bases not matched to a gene: 7. Germline V gene data show CDR1 as SGHAT and CDR2 as FQNNGV. This CDR3 comprises 15 residues. The CDR3 is CASSATSGRIHEQYF. Written as DNA, the CDR3 is TGTGCCAGCAGCGCGACTAGCGGGAGAATCCACGAGCAGTACTTC.

This clonotype was detected many times. This chain connects TRBV5-4 to TRBJ2-7; 11 bases agree with TRBD2. There are 15 residues in the CDR3. CDR1 and CDR2 (germline): SGHNT, YYREEE (reference sequence). With V trimmed by 2 bases and J by 2 bases, 3 bases remained unmatched. DNA for the CDR3: TGTGCCAGCAGCTTAGGGACTAGCGGAACCTACGAGCAGTACTTC. Encoded protein: CASSLGTSGTYEQYF.

In this sample, this clonotype turned up many times. The genes are TRBV7-9 and TRBJ2-1, with 12 positions matching TRBD2. The germline V gene has CDR1 SEHNR and CDR2 FQNEAQ (reference sequence). This CDR3 comprises 14 residues. J gave up 7 bases and V 3 bases, and 1 base lay outside the gene matches. Here the CDR3 reads CASSLLAGGNEQFF. The CDR3 coding sequence is TGTGCCAGCAGCTTGCTAGCGGGAGGGAATGAGCAGTTCTTC.

The chain is built from TRBV2 and TRBJ2-5; D is ambiguous. CDR1 is SNHLY and CDR2 is FYNNEI in the germline V gene. V was shortened by 7 bases and J by 7 bases, with 7 bases between the two germline ends. The CDR3 runs to 10 residues. The CDR3 here is CASIIGTQYF. The CDR3 DNA follows: TGTGCCAGCATTATCGGGACCCAGTACTTC. Full variable domain (rest looked up from reference TRBV2 and TRBJ2-5): EPEVTQTPSHQVTQMGQEVILRCVPISNHLYFYWYRQILGQKVEFLVSFYNNEISEKSEIFDDQFSVERPDGSNFTLKIRSTKLEDSAMYFCASIIGTQYFGPGTRLLVL.

This clonotype was counted many times. The junction shows a germline mismatch at one end, possibly a read error. The genes are TRBV27 and TRBJ2-7; 10 positions match TRBD1. CDR1 MNHEY and CDR2 SMNVEV come from the germline V gene (reference sequence). The length of the CDR3 is 17 residues. CDR3 sequence reads: CASGFGFQGTGAHEQYF. Written as DNA, the CDR3 is TGTGCCAGCGGTTTTGGTTTCCAGGGGACAGGGGCCCACGAGCAGTACTTC.

Many counts were recorded for this clonotype. The gene calls are TRBV7-3 and TRBJ2-1; TRBD1 might be the D (5 bases). Trimming left V 2 bases short and J 0 bases short, with 8 bases between. The CDR3 runs 15 residues. The germline CDR1 and CDR2 sequences are SGHTA and FQGTGA. The CDR3 sequence: CASSLSGYSYNEQFF. The CDR3 nucleotides read TGTGCCAGCAGCTTATCAGGGTACTCCTACAATGAGCAGTTCTTC.

There are a few counts of this clonotype. This CDR3 reads CASSQDWGSSYNEQFF. CDR3 coding DNA: TGCGCCAGCAGCCAAGATTGGGGGAGCTCCTACAATGAGCAGTTCTTC. This chain connects TRBV4-3 to TRBJ2-1; D tentatively fits TRBD1 or TRBD2 (5 bases each). Germline CDR1 reads LGHNA; CDR2 reads YSLEER. Trimming removed 0 bases at V and 0 bases at J, with 9 bases between. The CDR3 totals 16 residues.

This clonotype appeared many times. The chain employs TRBV7-2 and TRBJ2-5, with D possibly matching TRBD1 (6 bases). V was pared by 1 base and J by 4 bases, with 13 bases between. Per the germline V gene, CDR1 is SGHTA and CDR2 is FQGNSA. This CDR3 comprises 15 residues. CDR3 amino acids: CASSLVGAGPETQYF. The CDR3 DNA reads TGTGCCAGCAGCTTAGTGGGGGCGGGCCCAGAGACCCAGTACTTC.

This clonotype has a count of ten or more. This chain links TRBV28 with TRBJ1-1; no firm D call. Per the germline V gene, CDR1 is MDHEN and CDR2 is SYDVKM. The CDR3 sequence is 12 residues long. Trimming pared 4 bases from V and 5 bases from J, leaving 8 bases between. CDR3 residues: CASSYGVTEAFF. The CDR3 bases are TGTGCCAGCAGTTATGGGGTGACTGAAGCTTTCTTT.

This clonotype was counted a few times. The chain is built from TRBV9 and TRBJ1-1; D not certain. CDR1 SGDLS and CDR2 YYNGEE come from the germline V gene. Trimming took off 0 bases at V and 1 base at J, with 7 bases between the two ends. This CDR3 is built from 14 residues. The CDR3 DNA is TGTGCCAGCAGCGTAGGACGCCAGAACACTGAAGCTTTCTTT. Encoded protein: CASSVGRQNTEAFF.

This clonotype was detected many times. The rearrangement links TRBV9 to TRBJ1-5; tentative D call: TRBD1 (6 bases). V dropped 4 bases and J dropped 0 bases, with 11 bases sitting between them. This CDR3 has 15 residues. Germline V gene lookup returns CDR1 SGDLS and CDR2 YYNGEE. The CDR3 sequence is CASSPTGDSNQPQHF. CDR3 DNA sequence: TGTGCCAGCAGCCCGACAGGAGATAGCAATCAGCCCCAGCATTTT.

This chain connects TRBV6-1 to TRBJ2-3; 14 positions agree with TRBD2. V lost 6 bases to trimming and J lost 6 bases; unmatched junction nucleotides: 8. CDR1 MNHNS and CDR2 SASEGT come from the germline V gene. This CDR3 has 16 residues. The CDR3 here is CASSLGLAGGRDTQYF. As DNA, the CDR3 is TGTGCCAGCAGCCTAGGACTAGCGGGGGGTCGGGATACGCAGTATTTT.

There are many counts of this clonotype. The rearrangement links TRBV14 to TRBJ1-6; tentatively, D is TRBD1 (5 bases). The CDR3 runs 15 residues. The germline CDR1 and CDR2 sequences are SGHDN and FVKESK. V was pared by 3 bases and J by 2 bases, with 8 bases between. CDR3 loop: CASSHRQPYNSPLHF. DNA of the CDR3: TGTGCCAGCAGCCACCGACAGCCCTATAATTCACCCCTCCACTTT. Filled out from reference TRBV14 and TRBJ1-6, the complete variable domain reads EAGVTQFPSHSVIEKGQTVTLRCDPISGHDNLYWYRRVMGKEIKFLLHFVKESKQDESGMPNNRFLAERTGGTYSTLKVQPAELEDSGVYFCASSHRQPYNSPLHFGNGTRLTVT.

In this sample, this clonotype turned up many times. The chain employs TRBV7-9 and TRBJ2-3; D is undetermined. From germline, CDR1 is SEHNR and CDR2 FQNEAQ (reference sequence). There are 15 residues in the CDR3. The V gene lost 3 bases and the J gene lost 0 bases, with 10 bases spanning the gap. The CDR3 nucleotides read TGTGCCAGCAGCTTTGAGACCCGTAGCACAGATACGCAGTATTTT. Translating gives CASSFETRSTDTQYF.

This clonotype was seen only a few times. The chain joins TRBV5-1 to TRBJ1-2; unclear D gene. This CDR3 contains 13 residues. V gave up 7 bases and J gave up 6 bases, with 16 bases separating them. In germline, CDR1 is SGHRS, CDR2 YFSETQ. The CDR3 is CASPPPRRDGYTF. Written as DNA, the CDR3 is TGCGCCAGCCCCCCACCCCGGCGGGATGGCTACACCTTC.

This chain joins TRBV7-9 and TRBJ2-3; D remains ambiguous. Germline-derived CDR1 and CDR2 are SEHNR and FQNEAQ (reference sequence). V was trimmed by 6 bases and J by 6 bases, leaving 19 bases between them. The CDR3 sequence is 15 residues long. CDR3 protein: CASRPPGGMWDTQYF. CDR3 bases: TGTGCCAGCAGGCCTCCGGGCGGAATGTGGGATACGCAGTATTTT. The complete variable domain, with remaining parts taken from reference TRBV7-9 and TRBJ2-3, reads DTGVSQNPRHKITKRGQNVTFRCDPISEHNRLYWYRQTLGQGPEFLTYFQNEAQLEKSRLLSDRFSAERPKGSFSTLEIQRTEQGDSAMYLCASRPPGGMWDTQYFGPGTRLTVL.

This clonotype appeared many times. This sequence joins TRBV29-1 and TRBJ2-7; 8 bases fit TRBD1. The V gene end was trimmed by 5 bases and the J gene end by 4 bases; junction bases not matched to a gene: 16. CDR1 and CDR2 from the germline V gene are SQVTM and ANQGSEA. There are 16 residues in the CDR3. Here the CDR3 reads CSVRDPGQVRPYEQYF. The CDR3, as DNA: TGCAGCGTTCGAGACCCGGGACAGGTTAGGCCGTACGAGCAGTACTTC.

This chain uses TRBV9 with TRBJ2-2; no clear D gene. From germline, CDR1 is SGDLS and CDR2 YYNGEE. This CDR3 has 13 residues. Trimming pared 4 bases from V and 6 bases from J, leaving 10 bases between. CDR3 amino acids: CASSPPGSGELFF. As DNA, the CDR3 is TGTGCCAGCAGCCCCCCCGGGTCCGGGGAGCTGTTTTTT.

V and J are TRBV20-1 and TRBJ1-1, with 7 bases lining up with TRBD1. V shed 8 bases, J shed 11 bases, and the junction held 14 bases outside the gene matches. The V gene's germline CDR1 is DFQATT and CDR2 SNEGSKA (reference sequence). The CDR3 runs 12 residues. The CDR3 nucleotides read TGCAGTCCCTCCGGGGACAGCCTGGGGGCTTTCTTT. This translates into CSPSGDSLGAFF.

The table lists this clonotype with many counts. V gene TRBV7-9 combines with J gene TRBJ2-2; D is uncertain. The CDR3 contains 13 residues. Per germline, CDR1 SEHNR and CDR2 FQNEAQ (reference sequence). The germline V and J ends were trimmed by 0 bases and 4 bases, with 3 bases remaining between them. This chain's CDR3 is CASSLATTGELFF. Here the CDR3 DNA reads TGTGCCAGCAGCTTAGCTACCACCGGGGAGCTGTTTTTT. The entire variable domain, with the rest obtained from reference TRBV7-9 and TRBJ2-2, is as follows: DTGVSQNPRHKITKRGQNVTFRCDPISEHNRLYWYRQTLGQGPEFLTYFQNEAQLEKSRLLSDRFSAERPKGSFSTLEIQRTEQGDSAMYLCASSLATTGELFFGEGSRLTVL.

This clonotype was counted many times. The chain links TRBV12-3 or TRBV12-4 to TRBJ2-3; 9 positions agree with TRBD2. This CDR3 spans 16 amino acids. The V and J ends lost 5 bases and 6 bases, in that order; junction bases with no gene match: 12. The CDR3 DNA reads as TGTGCCAGCAGTCCGAGGGGTAGCGGGGGTGGGGATACGCAGTATTTT. It is translated as CASSPRGSGGGDTQYF.

This clonotype was seen a single time. It may be a read error: a sequence one base away is much more abundant. V usage is TRBV24-1 and J usage is TRBJ1-4; D remains unclear. The germline V gene encodes CDR1 KGHDR and CDR2 SFDVKD. The CDR3 is made up of 12 amino acids. This chain's CDR3 is CATCDLEEKLFF. CDR3 coding DNA: TGTGCCACCTGTGATTTGGAGGAAAAACTGTTTTTT.

This clonotype was counted many times. The gene calls are TRBV19 and TRBJ2-7, with 9 bases that match TRBD1. V lost 2 bases to trimming and J lost 5 bases; unmatched junction nucleotides: 7. The CDR3 covers 15 residues. Looked up from germline, CDR1 is LNHDA and CDR2 is SQIVND (reference sequence). In nucleotides, the CDR3 is TGTGCCAGTAGTATAATCGGGACAGGGATCGACGAGCAGTACTTC. Translation: CASSIIGTGIDEQYF.

The chain carries TRBV13 and TRBJ2-5, with D uncertain. The CDR3 contains 13 residues. Per germline, CDR1 PRHDT and CDR2 FYEKMQ (reference sequence). Trimming cost V 5 bases and J 3 bases, with 10 bases left between them. The CDR3 nucleotides are TGTGCCAGCAGCCCCTATCGGGAAGAGACCCAGTACTTC. Translating gives CASSPYREETQYF.

This clonotype was seen at least ten times. The chain recombines TRBV25-1 with TRBJ2-7; D is unclear. Looked up from germline, CDR1 is MGHDK and CDR2 is SYGVNS. The CDR3 loop spans 14 amino acids. V was clipped by 2 bases and J by 4 bases, with 12 bases between them. CDR3 sequence reads: CASSEGLDRYEQYF. Written as DNA, the CDR3 is TGTGCCAGCAGTGAAGGGTTGGATCGTTACGAGCAGTACTTC.

This clonotype has more than one count but fewer than ten. The chain links TRBV28 to TRBJ2-2, with 8 bases that match TRBD2. CDR1 is MDHEN, CDR2 SYDVKM, per germline. The CDR3 has 12 amino acids. The DNA for the CDR3 is TGTGGTGCGGGGGGCGACACCGGGGAGCTGTTTTTT. This translates into CGAGGDTGELFF.

V gene TRBV7-9 combines with J gene TRBJ1-2, with 9 bases lining up with TRBD1. Looked up from germline, CDR1 is SEHNR and CDR2 is FQNEAQ (reference sequence). V shed 5 bases, J shed 0 bases, and the junction held 4 bases outside the gene matches. The CDR3 covers 15 residues. The CDR3 sequence is CASSPRDRANYGYTF. In DNA form, the CDR3 reads TGTGCCAGCAGCCCACGGGACAGGGCTAACTATGGCTACACCTTC.